The 6 T cell receptor beta chains listed next were all sequenced from one sample in a study of T cell changes during pregnancy in multiple sclerosis. Method: immunoSEQ multiplex PCR; TCRdb's copy keeps in-frame clones and lacks some. The sample consists of about 100,000 clones, approximately 92% of them appearing once. This specimen consisted of peripheral blood, obtained after pregnancy. These receptors came from a female donor with multiple sclerosis, enrolled in a pregnancy study.

The chain has TRBV7-2 and TRBJ1-6, with D possibly matching TRBD1 (6 bases). This CDR3 has 17 amino acids. Germline V gives CDR1 SGHTA, CDR2 FQGNSA. Trimming removed 3 bases from V and 7 bases from J, with 19 bases in between. CDR3 DNA sequence: TGTGCCAGCAGCTTCCCCCAAGGAGCGGGACAAAATTCACCCCTCCACTTT. The encoded protein is CASSFPQGAGQNSPLHF.

This rearrangement joins TRBV5-1 to TRBJ1-2; D perhaps matches TRBD1 (6 bases). With 0 bases removed from V and 3 bases from J, the gap between germline ends came to 9 bases. CDR1 SGHRS and CDR2 YFSETQ come from the germline V gene. The CDR3 contains 14 residues. CDR3 residues: CASSLVKGDYGYTF. The CDR3 region has the DNA TGCGCCAGCAGCTTGGTAAAGGGGGACTATGGCTACACCTTC.

The CDR3 protein is CASSRDRQPQHF. In DNA, the CDR3 is TGTGCCAGCAGCCGCGACAGGCAGCCCCAGCATTTT. J is TRBJ1-5 and V is TRBV7-2, with TRBD1 as a possible D gene (6 bases). The CDR3 is made up of 12 amino acids. CDR1 is SGHTA and CDR2 is FQGNSA in the germline V gene. Trimming took 5 bases from V and 7 from J, leaving 9 bases between them.

This clone was counted between two and nine times. This chain links TRBV7-3 with TRBJ2-1; TRBD1 matches 9 bases. The CDR3 has 17 amino acids. V lost 5 bases to trimming and J lost 2 bases; unmatched junction nucleotides: 10. Germline loops: CDR1 SGHTA, CDR2 FQGTGA. CDR3 DNA sequence: TGTGCCAGCAGCCTCGAGGACAGGGGAATTACCTACAATGAGCAGTTCTTC. This codes for CASSLEDRGITYNEQFF.

The genes are TRBV6-5 and TRBJ1-2, with D tentatively TRBD1 (5 bases). This CDR3 is built from 14 residues. The V gene lost 3 bases and the J gene lost 6 bases, with 14 bases spanning the gap. The germline gives CDR1 MNHEY, CDR2 SVGAGI. The CDR3 DNA is TGTGCCAGCAGTTATCTTGACAGAACGAATGGCTACACCTTC. The encoded protein is CASSYLDRTNGYTF.

The chain carries TRBV30 and TRBJ2-5, with TRBD2 as a possible D gene (7 bases). Germline V gives CDR1 GTSNPN, CDR2 SVGIG (reference sequence). The CDR3 is 15 amino acids. V gave up 2 bases and J gave up 5 bases, with 18 bases separating them. CDR3 in amino acids: CAWSSGGGVGETQYF. DNA for the CDR3: TGTGCCTGGAGTTCAGGAGGGGGGGTAGGGGAGACCCAGTACTTC.